This T cell receptor (beta chain) was recovered during a study of cytomegalovirus exposure and HLA in healthy donors (TCRdb year 2017). Background on the whole study: An earlier analysis of some 550 of the donors reported 250 to 350 Gb of sequence data and some 120 million unique TCR beta sequences from roughly 180 million T cells. Several DR-DQ haplotypes were handled as single units for association and clustering, since linkage in the cohort was strong. The number of donors typed differed by locus, with 629-630 for A, B, C, DRB1 and DQB1, more than 500 for DQA1, some 570 for DPA1, and around 460 for DPB1. Rather than using new phenotypic data, the later analysis identified candidate immune exposures from TCR beta sequences and from how often those sequences occurred across donors. On average, around 240,000 unique TCR beta nucleotide sequences were sequenced per donor among 398 genotyped donors of the cohort, with roughly 18% of those sequences being non-productive. To study patterns of TCR occurrence, a later analysis re-analyzed previously published TCR beta repertoires from 700 or so donors and added high-resolution HLA genotyping. In a later genetic analysis, genome-wide SNP genotypes for about three fifths of the roughly 670 donors were used, and that subset was treated as a discovery cohort. To predict cytomegalovirus infection status, the study brought together high-throughput TCR immunosequencing, statistical association of individual TCRs with disease status, and machine learning. Besides the first cohort of roughly 660 subjects, a separate validation cohort made up of 120 different subjects was used. An early release that covered about 600 HLA-typed donors contained about 290 gigabases of sequencing data and tens of millions of unique TCR sequences. The study used immunosequencing to profile the T cell repertoires of 666 subjects and linked those repertoires to cytomegalovirus serostatus. The study aimed to test whether signatures of past pathogen exposure could be identified by cataloging public T cell receptors. Donor age, sex, ethnicity and CMV serostatus were compiled alongside the repertoire data. Class I and class II HLA loci were covered by the typing at four-digit resolution. All discovery cohort repertoires had been generated on a single sequencing platform. Of the roughly 420 genotyped donors, roughly 80% were placed in the genetic ancestry cluster associated with self-reported Caucasian donors. An earlier analysis of some 500 of the donors used high-throughput TCR beta sequencing to judge whether each TCR beta V gene segment behaved as functional or pseudogenic.

Study-level results and caveats: It was suggested by the authors that the approach could potentially be generalized to other disease states and immunological phenotypes. The sequencing pipeline was judged likely to have produced a cluster of highly shared sequence variants as a technical artifact. Only TCR beta chains were sequenced in this cohort, and the absence of alpha or paired-chain data limited detectable features. The classifier was reported to diagnose cytomegalovirus status with high specificity and sensitivity in both the original cohort and the validation cohort. An association between a missense DCLRE1C variant and V-gene and J-gene trimming of TCR beta chains was found in a later genetic analysis and replicated in an independent cohort. In vitro tests confirmed that a few of the cytomegalovirus-associated TCR beta chains recognize cytomegalovirus antigens. Because some donors lacked HLA typing at each locus, the association tests relied only on the typed subset. A further reported finding was that TCR beta sequences accurately predicted the HLA-A and HLA-B alleles for most subjects in the first cohort. The study gave a list of some 150 TCR beta chains associated with cytomegalovirus. At a false discovery rate of 0.05, a later analysis linked about 16,000 TCR beta sequences to specific HLA alleles. According to a later genetic analysis, donors in an Asian-associated ancestry cluster had fewer N-insertions in productive TCRs than the approximately 710-donor mean. Broadly in line with IMGT annotations, most TCR beta V segments showed up in productive rearrangements about 87% or about 30% of the time in an earlier analysis of 450 to 750 of the donors. Compared with equally common non-associated chains, HLA-associated TCR beta chains in a later analysis were more clonally expanded and had lower generation probabilities. Sequencing depth was assumed to be roughly uniform across donors in the presence/absence analyses, though that assumption may not hold. Across donors, most TCR sequences were observed very rarely, whereas some public TCRs were present in many individuals. In a later analysis, several top co-occurrence clusters were reported to appear linked to parvovirus B19, influenza, CMV and Epstein-Barr virus. Because counts were too low, seventeen rarely observed V segments, including chromosome 9 orphons, were excluded from the earlier analysis of about 500 of the donors. Correlated functional status among segregating V segments might reflect linkage disequilibrium, but an unknown experimental factor could not be ruled out. For the cohort, immune exposure information was limited to CMV serostatus. Strong co-occurrence of HLA alleles, especially DR and DQ, made assigning TCR associations to individual alleles difficult. Most CMV-associated TCR beta chains appeared to be HLA-restricted in a later analysis, and the HLA associations seemed to be driven largely by CMV exposure. In a later analysis, the rate of TCR association differed among HLA loci, with DRB1 alleles having the most associated TCRs and HLA-C alleles having the fewest.

Library preparation was by the immunoSEQ multiplex PCR assay. For the multiplex PCR, a mixture combining 60 forward primers for TCR Vbeta segments and 13 reverse primers for TCR Jbeta segments was used. The CDR3 region of rearranged TCR beta genes was amplified from genomic DNA by a multiplex PCR assay. On the Illumina HiSeq System, the amplified TCR beta libraries were sequenced as 87-base-pair reads. The paper's data handling went like this. In a later analysis, tens of millions of unique TCR beta chains were counted across the 650 to 700 repertoires, and roughly 10 million of these chains were shared by at least two donors. Raw reads were error-corrected and collapsed into unique sequences with a nearest-neighbor algorithm that merged closely related sequences to remove PCR and sequencing errors. V, D and J gene segments were assigned by aligning CDR3 sequences to IMGT reference sequences. For a sequence to be retained, at least a six-nucleotide match to both a V gene segment and a J gene segment was required. Rearrangements were classified as productive when the CDR3 lacked stop codons and remained in frame with V and J, and all other rearrangements were classified as non-productive. Following IMGT convention, CDR3 was defined as the stretch from the second conserved V-encoded cysteine to the conserved J-encoded phenylalanine. The earlier analysis of about 560 of the donors excluded any sequence lacking an unambiguous match to a single V gene segment. An earlier analysis of some 500 of the donors classified V segments as functional when productive rearrangements were above 56.7% and as segregating when the standard deviation between donors was above 5%. A statistical classification framework was developed to diagnose cytomegalovirus status using the catalog of TCR beta chain sequences. In a later analysis, TCR nucleotide sequences were compared against IMGT/GENE-DB human TR gene sequences so that V and J genes could be assigned. A later analysis assigned CDR3 sequences and most-parsimonious VDJ recombination scenarios with the TCRdist pipeline. In a later analysis, each TCR beta chain was defined by its CDR3 amino acid sequence together with its V-gene family, and reads without a unique V-gene family were excluded. A later analysis removed over 500 highly shared, low-generation-probability nucleotide sequences to deal with suspected cross-contamination and a sequencing artifact. In a later analysis, a clonal expansion index for each public chain was calculated from normalized within-repertoire ranks of inferred template counts. Generation probabilities in a later analysis came from a VDJ recombination model fitted to out-of-frame rearrangements, and those results were checked against IGoR. In a later analysis, TCR-TCR, TCR-HLA and TCR-CMV co-occurrence was scored with hypergeometric tests, and a repertoire-size bias correction was applied to TCR pairs. A later analysis estimated false discovery rates by permuting HLA or CMV assignments 20 times. In a later analysis, co-occurring TCRs were grouped using DBSCAN, with TCRdist sequence similarity added in when clustering inside HLA-allele-positive subsets. Repertoires with fewer than 30,000 or more than 120,000 public chains, plus five repertoires with anomalous nucleotide sharing, were excluded from co-occurrence clustering. The clones in this table, taken by TCRdb from immuneACCESS, are in-frame only. Not every clone is retained; where verified, under half of the shortfall comes from an unresolved V gene, and the cause of the rest is unknown. For V, J and clone size, that table is used; D and trimming come from the DNA. The sample table records roughly 13,000 clones; 63% of these occur just once. Around a sixth of the sample rests with the top ten.

About this clone: Its recognized antigen is unknown. No base qualities exist here, and no much larger clone lies one base off it.

In total, approximately 700 healthy bone marrow donors made up the cohort. At the time of sampling, every cohort member was nominally healthy, though immune exposures that went unrecorded were likely present. The donor tested CMV seropositive, placing the donor among the roughly 300 seropositive members of the cohort. Each donor provided a peripheral blood sample, and peripheral blood mononuclear cells were used for TCR beta sequencing. The Qiagen DNeasy Blood Extraction Kit was used to extract genomic DNA from the blood cell samples. The clonotype was recovered from a woman aged 45-59 years in good health and CMV-seropositive. Sample: PBMCs.

The bases read TGTGCCTGGAGTACGGGAAAAGGCTACACCTTC. Protein translation: CAWSTGKGYTF. The rearranged chain carries TRBV30 and TRBJ1-2, with the D gene uncertain. From its cysteine to its phenylalanine, the CDR3 spans 11 amino acids. Kept here is only the CDR3 DNA, which spans 33 bases and is read in frame from base 1. Between the V and J ends, shortened by 2 bases and 8 bases respectively, the junction contains 9 bases. For CDR1 and CDR2, the germline V gene (reference sequence) lists GTSNPN and SVGIG.